This entry features one T cell receptor (beta chain) sequence. The antigen is undetermined. Thawed PBMCs were FACS-sorted into unstimulated CD4+CD25+CD127- regulatory T cells, CD4+CD25- non-regulatory cells, CD4 and CD8 cells. The V and J ends lost 4 bases and 4 bases, in that order; junction bases with no gene match: 5. The CDR3 spans 15 residues. Looked up from germline, CDR1 is SGHDN and CDR2 is FVKESK. The sample originates from a study of Tregs in tolerant kidney transplant recipients. Study-wide results and caveats: Tolerant patients' donor-specific Tregs expanded beyond overall Tregs, suggesting antigen-driven growth. Findings come from small patient numbers and require larger validation. Some patients' samples used different primers over time, so nucleotide sequences weren't comparable.

TCRdb's copy holds only in-frame clones and misses some; the assay was immunoSEQ multiplex PCR. The sample has 60,000 or so clones, approximately 85% seen once; the top ten hold under 2.5%. This clonotype was sampled from a human donor who received a combined kidney and bone marrow transplant. The sample was Tregs from blood, taken before the transplant. The chain joins TRBV14 to TRBJ1-3, with 9 bases fitting TRBD1. DNA for the CDR3: TGTGCCAGCAGCCCCTACAGGGGGCTCGGAAACACCATATATTTT. The encoded protein is CASSPYRGLGNTIYF.